Detailed here is one T cell receptor beta chain. The antigen it recognizes is unknown. No base qualities exist here, and no much larger clone lies one base off it. There are 14 amino acids in the CDR3, from cysteine to phenylalanine inclusive. Only the CDR3 part of the read is kept: 42 bases, read in frame from the first base. CDR1 and CDR2 are read off the germline V gene (reference sequence) as MNHEY and SMNVEV. V is reduced by 1 base and J by 5 bases, leaving a spacing of 11 bases between them. These data originate in a study of chemoradiotherapy in HPV16-positive cancers (dated by TCRdb to 2021 to 2024). About the investigation overall: Using functional T-cell assays on cells from a couple of HPV16-positive patients, the researchers defined candidate HPV-specific T-cell clones and common TCR motifs. The candidate HPV-specific TCRs and motifs were subsequently tracked in TCR repertoires obtained from some 90 patients with HPV-related cancers. The study asked whether T-cell immunity to the HPV oncoproteins E6 and E7 changes during chemoradiotherapy and whether this immunity affects survival. General conclusions and limits of the study: The functional definition of HPV-specific T cells came from only a couple of HPV16-positive patients, and the survival association was reported for HPV16-positive patients. Expansion of candidate HPV-specific clones and E7-related TCR motifs was observed in the tumor microenvironment during treatment, whereas no such expansion was observed for non-HPV-specific T cells. In HPV16-positive patients, expansion of HPV-responsive T cells during chemoradiotherapy was associated with improved recurrence-free survival.

Receptor libraries were prepared by the immunoSEQ multiplex PCR assay. The immuneACCESS repertoire file appears here via TCRdb, limited to in-frame rearrangements. These files lack a portion of the clones; in checked studies, under half of the deficit traces to unresolved V genes, and the cause of the others is not known. The table for this sample lists about 33,000 clones; about 88% of them were counted only once. 2.1% of the sample goes to the ten largest clones. Because repertoires were sampled repeatedly during chemoradiotherapy, clonal expansion in the tumor microenvironment could be followed.

This TCR was sampled from a human donor with HPV-associated anogenital cancer. The sample here was blood, taken from a patient who underwent chemoradiotherapy. The V and J genes are TRBV27 and TRBJ1-1, with no D gene named confidently. The CDR3 protein sequence reads: CASSLYSGWTEAFF. The DNA sequence is TGTGCCAGCAGTTTATATTCGGGTTGGACTGAAGCTTTCTTT.